This entry is about one TCR beta chain. It lacks a known antigen. The sample holds no much larger clone one base away, and base qualities are not on file. Using the deep immunoSEQ assay, multiplex PCR amplified TCR CDR3 regions from genomic DNA. Genomic DNA extracted from each cell subset was distributed evenly over all wells of several immunoSEQ 96-well plates, and each plate served as one replicate. For sorted subsets, each replicate PCR was loaded with about 200 ng genomic DNA, equivalent to about 33,000 T cell genomes. The purified libraries were quantified using a Qubit 3.0 fluorometer, sized with a Bioanalyzer 2100, and then quantified again using the KAPA Library Quantification kit. Every immunoSEQ 96-well plate was sequenced on a separate single-read 150-cycle Illumina NextSeq 550 flow cell. As for the original processing: The immunoSEQ output contained only junctional sequences without quality scores, so filtering could not match that applied to full-length reads. Sequences were annotated with PyIR, a Python wrapper for IgBLAST v1.9, using IMGT germline references to assign V/J genes and CDR3. Reads with weak V/J assignments (E-value above 1e-6), missing CDR3, stop codons, out-of-frame junctions, or ambiguous translated residues were removed. V3J clonotypes were defined by identical inferred V gene, J gene, and CDR3 amino acid sequence. Percentage overlap between repertoires was calculated by dividing the number of shared unique clonotypes by the size of the smaller repertoire. RTK rarefaction, the Chao1 estimator, and Recon v2.1 estimates of unobserved clonotypes were used to assess repertoire richness. Generation probabilities were computed with OLGA for all TCRbeta clonotypes obtained by the gDNA method from several donors. TCRdb took over this immuneACCESS table, retaining in-frame rearrangements with V and J assigned. Such tables are incomplete; in checked studies, under half of the missing clones stem from an unresolved V gene, and the remainder is unexplained. V and J calls and clone size are those listed in that table; D and trimming were worked out from the DNA. This sample holds fewer than 700,000 clones; 85% to 95% were observed only once. Over 0.1% of the sample goes to the ten largest clones.

CD8 naive samples were CD45RO-negative cells positively selected for CCR7, giving a CD45RA+CCR7+ population that excluded TemRA cells. The donors were healthy, HIV-negative adults with no recently reported acute infections or vaccinations. All donors were Caucasian adults living in Nashville, Tennessee, USA. Blood was collected by leukapheresis, and PBMCs were isolated by Ficoll-Histopaque density gradient centrifugation and then cryopreserved in liquid nitrogen vapor phase. Analytical flow cytometry was used to check the purity and quantity of every magnetically sorted T cell population. Genomic DNA was isolated from each sorted fraction and quantified by UV absorbance on a Nanodrop 2000c. This sample is drawn from a study of shared clonotypes between healthy human individuals (dated by TCRdb to 2018 to 2020). The study in broad terms: A couple of women and three men aged 18 to 49 years were included in the cohort. Each donor's leukapheresis produced roughly between roughly 0.85 and 10 billion PBMCs. For each donor, CD4 naive and CD4 memory were each run on three plates, CD8 naive on two plates, and CD8 memory on one plate. To estimate repertoire size and how much clonotype sharing occurs between individuals, the study deeply sequenced the blood TCR repertoires of roughly 5 healthy adults. Libraries were prepared and TCR repertoires were sequenced by different laboratories using diverse techniques, in order to increase sequencing depth and limit assay-specific biases.

Broad study findings and their caveats: Pairwise subsampling indicated that sequencing depth was expected to affect the degree of clonotype sharing among donors. Larger estimated clonotype richness was generally found for naive subsets than for memory subsets. Only blood was sampled, and tissue TCR repertoires likely differ from those in blood. Because the study included only a small number of donors, the genetic and exposure-history diversity represented was limited. Incomplete sequencing was indicated by rarefaction of sorted-subset datasets, despite the large sequencing depth. Sharing across four donors was observed for about 5% of naive CD4, less than 4% of naive CD8, over 2% of memory CD4, and approximately 0.41% of memory CD8 clonotypes. Compared with non-shared clonotypes, the clonotypes found in all four sorted-subset donors had higher generation probabilities.

This receptor was identified in a woman younger than 45 in good health. What was sequenced was naive CD8+ T cells sorted from blood. The cell subset or site tag for this specimen amounts to: CD45RA+CCR7+.

The nucleotide sequence is given as TGTGCCAGCATGGGGGGACAGGGGTTCGACGAGCAGTACTTC. Its amino acids are CASMGGQGFDEQYF. The rearrangement combines TRBV6-1 with TRBJ2-7; 10 central bases correspond to TRBD1. From the cysteine up to the phenylalanine, the CDR3 has a length of 14 residues. Of all the DNA, just the CDR3 is kept, 42 bases in frame from base 1. V ends up 7 bases short and J 5 bases short, with an unmatched junction base count of 8. CDR1 and CDR2, looked up from the germline V gene, are MNHNS and SASEGT.